This T cell receptor (beta chain) was identified during a study of long-term antiretroviral therapy in people with HIV. Study-wide results and caveats: The clones with expansion before ART were dominant in the repertoire at all time points. Repertoires with HIV possessed tighter CDR3 length spans than those of controls.

A note on this clone: Its cognate antigen is unknown.

Run at survey level, the immunoSEQ assay was version v3.0. Repertoires were generated with immunoSEQ multiplex PCR, while TCRdb's copy carries only in-frame clones and drops some. The sample consists of roughly 16,000 clones, 91% of them appearing once. CDR1 and CDR2 (germline): SEHNR, FQNEAQ (reference sequence). This CDR3 is 12 amino acids long. The V and J ends lost 4 bases and 4 bases respectively, with 7 bases between them. The sample consisted of unsorted PBMCs, taken 0.3 years after starting antiretroviral therapy. The TCR sequence derives from a man aged 55-75 years with HIV. The chain uses TRBV7-9 and TRBJ1-2, with D tentatively TRBD1 (5 bases). The CDR3 spells CASSWDLYGYTF. The CDR3 DNA sequence: TGTGCCAGCAGCTGGGACCTCTATGGCTACACCTTC.